A selection of T cell receptor beta chains follows, all from one sample in a study of blood T cell repertoires in COVID-19. Clones were read by immunoSEQ multiplex PCR, and TCRdb kept only the in-frame ones, dropping some. The sample contains some 260,000 clones, 80% to 90% of which appear only once. The sample taken for sequencing was peripheral blood. The receptors stem from a woman in her 70s with COVID-19, enrolled during active disease. Each CDR3 is given with its conserved first and last residue. The D gene is left open where the match is weak. Rows give clone size only sometimes, using once, few, many, or a class for an expanded clone.

>NA|NA|TRBJ1-1|TRBV2
TGTGCCAGCAGTGGGAATGGGCCAGAGGCTTTCTTT
CASSGNGPEAFF
>NA|NA|TRBJ2-1|TRBV10-3
TGTGCCATCGGTCGACAGGTAGTCCGCGATGAGCAGTTCTTC
CAIGRQVVRDEQFF
>few|TRBD1|TRBJ2-7|TRBV4-1
TGCGCCAGCAGCCAAGCAAGGGACAGCTACGAGCAGTACTTC
CASSQARDSYEQYF
>NA|TRBD2|TRBJ2-2|TRBV2
TGTGCCAGCCGGGCTAGCGGGAACACCGGGGAGCTGTTTTTT
CASRASGNTGELFF
>NA|TRBD2|TRBJ2-2|TRBV5-5
TGTGCCAGCAGCAAGAGGGTAGCGGGAGACGGGGAGCTGTTTTTT
CASSKRVAGDGELFF
>NA|NA|TRBJ2-1|TRBV5-4
TGTGCCAGCAGCTTTTTCGGGAAGGCCTACAATGAGCAGTTCTTC
CASSFFGKAYNEQFF
>NA|NA|TRBJ1-1|TRBV28
TGTGCCAGCAGTTTAGCACACCTGAACACTGAAGCTTTCTTT
CASSLAHLNTEAFF
>NA|NA|TRBJ1-2|TRBV19
TGTGCCAGTAGTATTCTCAGCGTAAGTGGTGGCTACACCTTC
CASSILSVSGGYTF
>NA|TRBD1|TRBJ2-1|TRBV30
TGTGCCTGGAGCTTTAGGGGGACAGGGGGGTTCTTC
CAWSFRGTGGFF
>NA|NA|TRBJ1-1|TRBV6-5
TGTGCCAGCAGTCGTTCCAGGCGGGGGCTTACTGAAGCTTTCTTT
CASSRSRRGLTEAFF
>NA|TRBD1|TRBJ1-6|TRBV6-5
TGTGCCAGCAGAAACGACAGGGGAAATTCACCCCTCCACTTT
CASRNDRGNSPLHF
>NA|NA|TRBJ2-7|TRBV3-1/TRBV3-2
TGTGCCAGCAGCAGAGGCCCGTCAGTGTCCTACGAGCAGTACTTC
CASSRGPSVSYEQYF
>NA|NA|TRBJ1-1|TRBV9
TGTGCCAGCAGCGTTGGGCCGGGCCGGGAGTCTGAAGCTTTCTTT
CASSVGPGRESEAFF
>NA|TRBD1|TRBJ1-2|TRBV28
TGTGCCAGCAGCACGACAGGGGAGGATGGCTACACCTTC
CASSTTGEDGYTF
>once|TRBD2|TRBJ2-3|TRBV11-3
TGTGCCAGCAGCTTAGATCTAGCGGGACCCACAGATACGCAGTATTTT
CASSLDLAGPTDTQYF
>few|NA|TRBJ1-2|TRBV10-3
TGTGCCGCTGTGGGACTGAAACCGACTATCTCTGGCTACACCTTC
CAAVGLKPTISGYTF
>NA|NA|TRBJ1-3|TRBV3-1/TRBV3-2
TGTGCCAGCAGCGCGCACTCTGGAAACACCATATATTTT
CASSAHSGNTIYF
>NA|NA|TRBJ2-3|TRBV29-1
TGCAGCGTTGTGGCAGGGTCGCCCGATACGCAGTATTTT
CSVVAGSPDTQYF
>NA|TRBD1|TRBJ1-2|TRBV6-5
TGTGCCAGCAGGACCGGACAGGGTGAAGGCTATGGCTACACCTTC
CASRTGQGEGYGYTF
>NA|TRBD1|TRBJ2-6|TRBV5-1
TGCGCCAGCAGCTTGGTGGGACAGAACTCTGGGGCCAACGTCCTGACTTTC
CASSLVGQNSGANVLTF
>NA|TRBD1|TRBJ2-7|TRBV20-1
TGCAGTGCGGAACAGGGGTACGAGCAGTACTTC
CSAEQGYEQYF
>few|TRBD2|TRBJ2-1|TRBV7-6
TGTGCCAGCAGGGGACTATTCTACAATGAGCAGTTCTTC
CASRGLFYNEQFF
>NA|NA|TRBJ2-5|TRBV5-1
TGCGCCAGCAGCTTGTTGGAGGGCCAAGAGACCCAGTACTTC
CASSLLEGQETQYF
>NA|NA|TRBJ2-7|TRBV21-1
TGTGCCAGCAGCAAGCGGGACTTGGCGGGGGAGCAGTACTTC
CASSKRDLAGEQYF
>NA|TRBD2|TRBJ2-7|TRBV7-8
TGTGCTACCGGGCTAGCGGGAGGATTCGACGAGCAGTACTTC
CATGLAGGFDEQYF
>NA|NA|TRBJ2-7|TRBV6-5
TGTGCCAGCAGTTTTAGGGGGGGTGAGAAACACTACGAGCAGTACTTC
CASSFRGGEKHYEQYF
>NA|NA|TRBJ2-5|TRBV5-1
TGCGCCAGCAGCGTGACAGGTGGGCGAGAGACCCAGTACTTC
CASSVTGGRETQYF
>NA|NA|TRBJ1-5|TRBV7-2
TGTGCCAGCAGCTTAGCGGCATATAGCAATCAGCCCCAGCATTTT
CASSLAAYSNQPQHF
>NA|NA|TRBJ2-5|TRBV21-1
TGTGCCAGCAGCTCCCCGAGACTAGCGGGAGACCAAGAGACCCAGTACTTC
CASSSPRLAGDQETQYF
>NA|NA|TRBJ2-7|TRBV20-1
TGCAGTGCTAGTGACAGTGGCATATTGTACTTC
CSASDSGILYF